Listed below are T cell receptor beta chains from one sample, sequenced in a study of response to subunit inactivated influenza vaccine. TCRdb called the RT-PCR reads again in MiXCR, with one record for every CDR3 protein. This sample has some 480,000 distinct CDR3 sequences; approximately 11% occur once, and the top ten carry more than 10%. The sequences come from PBMCs from blood, collected 35 to 45 days after vaccination. Receptors originate from a man aged 45-60 years who received an inactivated influenza vaccine. Both conserved end residues are part of each CDR3. The order of the fields is CDR3 protein, clone size, CDR3 length, V gene, J gene. A row's size may be missing; if present it is once, few, many or a size class.

CDR3: CAWSTKRLAGQSTDTQYF
size: few
length: 18
V: TRBV30
J: TRBJ2-3

CDR3: CASSWGYAGSGNEQFF
size: .
length: 16
V: TRBV28
J: TRBJ2-1

CDR3: CSVESVLRYNQGARCYTF
size: many
length: 18
V: TRBV29-1
J: TRBJ1-2

CDR3: CASTLDPRVGSYEQYF
size: .
length: 16
V: TRBV28
J: TRBJ2-7

CDR3: CASSRGRGGEEKLFF
size: many
length: 15
V: TRBV12-3/TRBV12-4
J: TRBJ1-4

CDR3: CASSFTGPGETQYF
size: few
length: 14
V: TRBV5-1
J: TRBJ2-5

CDR3: CASSLAGGHEGYEQYF
size: many
length: 16
V: TRBV5-8
J: TRBJ2-7

CDR3: CASSQALTRPYNEQFF
size: .
length: 16
V: TRBV4-3
J: TRBJ2-1

CDR3: CASSLARVTTGGRKDIQYF
size: .
length: 19
V: TRBV7-8
J: TRBJ2-4

CDR3: CASSSAEGTEAFF
size: few
length: 13
V: TRBV18
J: TRBJ1-1

CDR3: CASSFVGGAGELFF
size: few
length: 14
V: TRBV12-3/TRBV12-4
J: TRBJ2-2